The 22 T cell receptor beta chains below all came from one sample that was sequenced in a study of blood T cells in healthy people across ages. Through a sample-barcoded 5' primer and a J-beta primer mix, a second PCR was run for roughly 6 to 11 cycles. MiXCR, applied by TCRdb to the 5' RACE reads, yields one record per CDR3 protein. Of about a million distinct CDR3 sequences in the sample, approximately 38% were seen once. Sequenced: blood. The source of these receptors is a man between 18 and 35 years old in good health.

J is TRBJ1-4 and V is TRBV12-3 or TRBV12-4; D gene ambiguous. The CDR3 extends over 12 amino acids. Trimming shortened V by 4 bases and J by 8 bases, and 8 bases separated the two germline ends. The CDR3 sequence: CASSSNVEKLFF. The CDR3 region has the DNA TGTGCCAGCAGTTCGAACGTGGAAAAACTGTTTTTT.

The rearrangement links TRBV20-1 to TRBJ2-5, with 8 bases matching TRBD2. The V and J ends lost 0 bases and 5 bases, in that order; junction bases with no gene match: 8. The germline gives CDR1 DFQATT, CDR2 SNEGSKA (reference sequence). This CDR3 is 15 amino acids long. CDR3 DNA sequence: TGCAGTGCTAGAGATCCCACGGGCGGGGGGGAGACCCAGTACTTC. Its protein is CSARDPTGGGETQYF.

The chain couples TRBV5-6 to TRBJ2-1, with a weak D call TRBD2 (6 bases). V was pared by 2 bases and J by 6 bases, with 21 bases between. CDR3 size: 17 residues. Germline lookup yields CDR1 SGHDT and CDR2 YYEEEE. The CDR3 DNA sequence: TGTGCCAGCAGCTTCTACGGGGACTTCGGAACCTTCAATGAGCAGTTCTTC. Protein: CASSFYGDFGTFNEQFF.

The chain has TRBV4-3 and TRBJ2-4; TRBD2 matches 13 bases. Unmatched junction bases numbered 12, after V lost 0 bases and J lost 1 base. The CDR3 loop spans 21 amino acids. Germline V gene data show CDR1 as LGHNA and CDR2 as YSLEER. This chain's CDR3 is CASSQEGGTSGEKGAKNIQYF. The CDR3 region has the DNA TGCGCCAGCAGCCAAGAAGGAGGGACTAGCGGGGAGAAAGGGGCCAAAAACATTCAGTACTTC.

The chain joins TRBV2 to TRBJ1-4; no clear D. Trimming pared 0 bases from V and 8 bases from J, leaving 10 bases between. Germline V CDR1 and CDR2: SNHLY, FYNNEI. CDR3 size: 14 residues. This chain's CDR3 is CASSEARQPEKLFF. For the CDR3, the DNA is TGTGCCAGCAGTGAAGCGAGGCAGCCCGAAAAACTGTTTTTT.

The table lists this clonotype with a few counts. This chain connects TRBV12-3 or TRBV12-4 to TRBJ2-3, with D maybe TRBD2 (6 bases). The CDR3 is 14 amino acids. Trimming took off 3 bases at V and 3 bases at J, with 10 bases between the two ends. The CDR3 DNA is TGTGCCAGCAGTTTGGGCGGGGAAACAGATACGCAGTATTTT. Amino acids: CASSLGGETDTQYF.

This clonotype was seen just once. This sequence joins TRBV27 and TRBJ1-2, with 9 nucleotides matching TRBD1. Germline V lookup: CDR1 MNHEY, CDR2 SMNVEV (reference sequence). After removal of 5 bases from V and 10 bases from J, the junction contained 11 bases not matched to a gene. This CDR3 has 14 amino acids. The CDR3: CASSVGTGLDDYTF. CDR3 coding DNA: TGTGCCAGCAGTGTGGGGACAGGGTTAGACGACTACACCTTC.

J is TRBJ2-5 and V is TRBV9; the D gene is possibly TRBD1 (5 bases). In germline, CDR1 is SGDLS, CDR2 YYNGEE. V lost 1 base and J lost 1, with 8 bases in between. There are 14 residues in the CDR3. The CDR3 loop is CASSVQGIQETQYF. In nucleotides, the CDR3 is TGTGCCAGCAGCGTACAGGGCATCCAAGAGACCCAGTACTTC.

The rearrangement joins TRBV29-1 to TRBJ2-1; 7 bases fit TRBD2. J lost 7 bases, V lost 4 bases, and 10 bases had no gene match. The CDR3 sequence is 14 residues long. Germline V gene lookup returns CDR1 SQVTM and CDR2 ANQGSEA. CDR3 nucleotide sequence: TGCAGCGTTGGTAGGGCGGGAGTAGGAAATGAGCAGTTCTTC. Amino acid sequence: CSVGRAGVGNEQFF.

The rearrangement links TRBV7-2 to TRBJ2-3; D is unresolved. Germline CDR1 and CDR2: SGHTA and FQGNSA. With 2 bases removed from V and 4 bases from J, the gap between germline ends came to 4 bases. This CDR3 has 12 amino acids. This CDR3 is CASSLYADTQYF. CDR3 DNA sequence: TGTGCCAGCAGCTTATACGCAGATACGCAGTATTTT.

This clonotype was detected a few times. The J gene is TRBJ2-5, the V gene TRBV7-9; a possible D gene is TRBD1 (5 bases). V lost 1 base, J lost 3 bases, and 9 bases lay in between. Germline lookup yields CDR1 SEHNR and CDR2 FQNEAQ (reference sequence). CDR3 size: 14 residues. CDR3 DNA sequence: TGTGCCAGCAGCTTAGGGGGCTGGAAAGAGACCCAGTACTTC. Protein product: CASSLGGWKETQYF.

Worth noting for this clonotype: A read error may explain this, as a much larger clone is one base away. The chain links TRBV12-3 or TRBV12-4 to TRBJ2-1; weak D call: TRBD2 (6 bases). This CDR3 has 15 residues. V dropped 5 bases and J dropped 12 bases, with 23 bases sitting between them. The chain's CDR3 is CASSRPLRGTRGQFF. In DNA, the CDR3 is TGTGCCAGCAGTAGACCTCTGCGGGGAACAAGAGGGCAGTTCTTC.

This clonotype was observed a single time. This chain's CDR3 is CASSPTFRRGKKLFF. Here the CDR3 DNA reads TGTGCCAGCAGTCCCACGTTCAGGAGGGGTAAAAAACTGTTTTTT. The genes are TRBV27 and TRBJ1-4, with D perhaps TRBD1 (5 bases). Trimming removed 5 bases from V and 9 bases from J, with 19 bases in between. The germline gives CDR1 MNHEY, CDR2 SMNVEV (reference sequence). There are 15 residues in the CDR3. Filled out from reference TRBV27 and TRBJ1-4, the complete variable domain reads EAQVTQNPRYLITVTGKKLTVTCSQNMNHEYMSWYRQDPGLGLRQIYYSMNVEVTDKGDVPEGYKVSRKEKRNFPLILESPSPNQTSLYFCASSPTFRRGKKLFFGSGTQLSVL.

The chain recombines TRBV14 with TRBJ1-1; TRBD1 is a possible D gene (5 bases). The CDR3 consists of 15 residues. CDR1 and CDR2 from the germline V gene are SGHDN and FVKESK. Between the trimmed V and J ends, which lost 0 bases and 9 bases, there was a span of 17 bases. The CDR3 is CASSQDGGLGGKAFF. The CDR3 nucleotides are TGTGCCAGCAGCCAAGATGGGGGTCTTGGGGGAAAAGCTTTCTTT.

The chain couples TRBV29-1 to TRBJ1-3; D is undetermined. Germline values: CDR1 SQVTM, CDR2 ANQGSEA. CDR3 length: 13 amino acids. Between the trimmed V and J ends, which lost 4 bases and 3 bases, there was a span of 10 bases. The CDR3 sequence: CSVGGGVGNTIYF. In DNA, the CDR3 is TGCAGCGTTGGAGGTGGGGTTGGAAACACCATATATTTT.

V and J are TRBV7-9 and TRBJ2-5; D unresolved. Germline values: CDR1 SEHNR, CDR2 FQNEAQ (reference sequence). Trimming removed 6 bases at V and 11 bases at J, with 16 bases between. The CDR3 contains 12 residues. This CDR3 reads CASRPGYNEQYF. DNA for the CDR3: TGTGCCAGCAGGCCCGGGTACAATGAGCAGTACTTC.

This clonotype showed up just a few times. V is TRBV7-2 and J is TRBJ2-3; D is uncertain. Germline V gene sequence: CDR1 SGHTA, CDR2 FQGNSA. The CDR3 is 16 amino acids. Trimming took off 3 bases at V and 0 bases at J, with 13 bases between the two ends. CDR3 DNA: TGTGCCAGCAGCTTCCGAGATGGGCGAAGCACAGATACGCAGTATTTT. It translates to CASSFRDGRSTDTQYF.

The V gene is TRBV29-1, the J gene TRBJ2-5; possible D gene TRBD2, 7 bases. Germline V lookup: CDR1 SQVTM, CDR2 ANQGSEA. The CDR3 contains 12 residues. As DNA, the CDR3 is TGCAGTGGGGGGGCAGGGGCAGAGACCCAGTACTTC. Translating gives CSGGAGAETQYF.

This clonotype has just a few counts. The V and J genes are TRBV12-3 or TRBV12-4 and TRBJ2-1, with 7 bases fitting TRBD1. The J segment lost 3 bases and the V segment lost 5 bases, leaving 4 bases of the junction unmatched. The CDR3 extends over 14 amino acids. The CDR3 coding sequence is TGTGCCAGCAGTCAAGGGACAGTCTACAATGAGCAGTTCTTC. Translated: CASSQGTVYNEQFF.

Concerning this clonotype: At one end, the junction sequence differs from germline, possibly due to a read error. The chain carries TRBV4-1 and TRBJ2-1; 14 bases line up with TRBD2. From germline, CDR1 is MGHRA and CDR2 YSYEKL. The CDR3 extends over 15 amino acids. CDR3 in DNA: TGCACCAGCACCCTGACTAGCGGGGGGGCTGATGAGCAGTTCTTC. Amino acids: CTSTLTSGGADEQFF.

The chain joins TRBV20-1 to TRBJ1-5; D is perhaps TRBD1 (5 bases). Trimming shortened V by 4 bases and J by 3 bases, and 19 bases separated the two germline ends. Per the germline V gene, CDR1 is DFQATT and CDR2 is SNEGSKA (reference sequence). The length of the CDR3 is 16 residues. The DNA for the CDR3 is TGCAGTGCTACGAAGGGGCTCCTCGGGGACAATCAGCCCCAGCATTTT. Translated, it gives CSATKGLLGDNQPQHF.

DNA for the CDR3: TGTGCCAGCACCCCGCCCCCGCAGGGTAACTATGGCTACACCTTC. Protein: CASTPPPQGNYGYTF. The chain is built from TRBV25-1 and TRBJ1-2; TRBD1 might be the D (5 bases). The V gene's germline CDR1 is MGHDK and CDR2 SYGVNS. V gave up 7 bases and J gave up 1 base, with 16 bases separating them. The CDR3 extends over 15 amino acids.